This T cell receptor beta chain was recovered during a study of human T cells and chemical hapten exposure. Study-level information: After 6 days, upper back 0.01% DPC patch tests were scored. Small discrepancies in pooled library volume mainly accounted for the varying TCR yields per sample.

Time point noted: patch test 2, 6 weeks after DPC sensitization. The treatment denotes: therapeutic diphenylcyclopropenone sensitization with weekly scalp DPC. Original methodology: About 97,000 TCRs per sample was the median, with a range of roughly 23,224 to 690,600. Via MiXCR, TCRdb re-called the RACE reads, giving one row per CDR3 protein. What appears here as the V and J calls and clone size reflects TCRdb's work, not the paper's. This table has around 99,000 distinct CDR3 sequences, roughly a tenth appearing once. J lost 8 bases, V lost 6 bases, and 8 bases had no gene match. In germline, CDR1 is SGHTA, CDR2 FQGNSA. This CDR3 is 14 amino acids long.

This TCR came from a woman in her thirties or forties with alopecia areata. Some clones in this sample may be carry-over from other donors' samples. This rearrangement joins TRBV7-2 to TRBJ1-2, with TRBD1 identical over 11 bases. Sequenced material: whole blood, taken in connection with sensitization to the hapten diphenylcyclopropenone (DPC). Here the CDR3 DNA reads TGTGCCAGCAGTAAACCGGGACAGGGGGACGGCTACACCTTC. Translation gives CASSKPGQGDGYTF.